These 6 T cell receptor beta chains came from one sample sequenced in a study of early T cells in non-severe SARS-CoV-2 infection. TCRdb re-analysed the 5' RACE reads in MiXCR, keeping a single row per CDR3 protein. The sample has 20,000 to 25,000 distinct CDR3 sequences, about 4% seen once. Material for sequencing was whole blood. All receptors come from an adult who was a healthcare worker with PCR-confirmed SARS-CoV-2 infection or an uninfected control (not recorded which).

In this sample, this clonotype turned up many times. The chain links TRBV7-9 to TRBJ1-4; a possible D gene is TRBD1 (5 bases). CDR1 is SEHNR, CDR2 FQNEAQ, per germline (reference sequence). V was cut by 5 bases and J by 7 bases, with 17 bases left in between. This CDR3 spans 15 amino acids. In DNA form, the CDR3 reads TGTGCCAGCAGCACGACAGACTTGGGAATTGAAAAACTGTTTTTT. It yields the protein CASSTTDLGIEKLFF.

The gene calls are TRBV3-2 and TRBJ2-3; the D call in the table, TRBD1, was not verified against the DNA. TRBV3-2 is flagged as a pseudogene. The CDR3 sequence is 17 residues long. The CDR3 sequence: CASSQDDRWQRRGTQYF. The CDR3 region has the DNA TGTGCCAGCAGCCAAGATGATCGTTGGCAGAGAAGGGGTACGCAGTATTTT.

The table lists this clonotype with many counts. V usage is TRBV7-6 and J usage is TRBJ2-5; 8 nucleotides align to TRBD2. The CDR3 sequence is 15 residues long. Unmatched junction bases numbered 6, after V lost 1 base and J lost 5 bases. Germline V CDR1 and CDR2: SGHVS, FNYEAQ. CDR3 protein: CASSLVSGGGETQYF. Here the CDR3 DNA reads TGTGCCAGCAGCTTAGTTTCCGGGGGGGGCGAGACCCAGTACTTC.

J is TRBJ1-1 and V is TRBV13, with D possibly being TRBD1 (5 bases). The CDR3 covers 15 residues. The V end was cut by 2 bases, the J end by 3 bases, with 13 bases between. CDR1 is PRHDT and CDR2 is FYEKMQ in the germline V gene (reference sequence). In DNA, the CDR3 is TGTGCCAGCAGCTTAACCCCTGGGGGGGACACTGAAGCTTTCTTT. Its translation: CASSLTPGGDTEAFF.

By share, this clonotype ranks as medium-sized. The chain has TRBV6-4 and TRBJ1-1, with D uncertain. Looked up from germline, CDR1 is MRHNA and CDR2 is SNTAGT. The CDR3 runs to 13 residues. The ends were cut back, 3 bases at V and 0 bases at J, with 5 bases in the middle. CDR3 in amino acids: CASSEDMNTEAFF. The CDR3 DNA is TGTGCCAGCAGTGAGGATATGAACACTGAAGCTTTCTTT.

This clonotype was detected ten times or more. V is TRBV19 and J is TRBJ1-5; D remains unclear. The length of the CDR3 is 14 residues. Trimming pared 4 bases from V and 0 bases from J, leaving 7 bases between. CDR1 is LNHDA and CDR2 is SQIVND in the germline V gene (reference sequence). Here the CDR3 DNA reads TGTGCCAGTAGTACCGTAGCTAGCAATCAGCCCCAGCATTTT. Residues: CASSTVASNQPQHF.